The next 23 T cell receptor beta chains were all read from a single sample in a study of cytomegalovirus exposure and HLA in healthy donors. Primers for the PCR totalled 60 Vbeta and 13 Jbeta. Assay: immunoSEQ multiplex PCR; the TCRdb copy retains only in-frame clones and omits some. Of some 170,000 clones in the sample, 55% to 75% were seen once. Sequenced sample: PBMCs. These TCRs come from a human donor in good health.

The V gene is TRBV20-1, the J gene TRBJ1-2; D remains unclear. The CDR3 has 11 residues. Trimming stripped 7 bases from V and 7 bases from J, with 13 bases between. Germline CDR1 is DFQATT and CDR2 is SNEGSKA (reference sequence). The chain's CDR3 is CSGASGLGYTF. The CDR3 coding sequence is TGCAGTGGCGCCAGTGGACTTGGCTACACCTTC.

The chain carries TRBV13 and TRBJ1-3; D uncertain. The germline V and J ends were trimmed by 2 bases and 3 bases, with 8 bases remaining between them. The CDR3 is 14 residues long. Germline loops: CDR1 PRHDT, CDR2 FYEKMQ (reference sequence). The CDR3 coding sequence is TGTGCCAGCAGCTTATGGGGAGGTGGAAACACCATATATTTT. It encodes CASSLWGGGNTIYF.

This clone was detected a few times. This chain links TRBV13 with TRBJ1-4; 7 bases are a match to TRBD1. With V trimmed by 5 bases and J by 10 bases, 10 bases remained unmatched. The length of the CDR3 is 14 residues. In germline, CDR1 is PRHDT, CDR2 FYEKMQ (reference sequence). CDR3 sequence (DNA): TGTGCCAGCAGCCCCCGACAGGGACGGGTAAAACTGTTTTTT. Translated: CASSPRQGRVKLFF.

In this sample, this clone turned up a few times. The rearrangement uses TRBV18 and TRBJ1-1; D is unresolved. Trimming shortened V by 0 bases and J by 1 base, and 12 bases separated the two germline ends. CDR1 is KGHSH, CDR2 LQKENI, per germline. The CDR3 length is 16 residues. The CDR3: CASSPPVGAGNTEAFF. The CDR3 region has the DNA TGTGCCAGCTCACCACCGGTGGGAGCGGGGAACACTGAAGCTTTCTTT.

CDR3 coding DNA: TGTGCCAGCAACAGGCAGGACGGGAGCTCCTACGAGCAGTACTTC. Translated, it gives CASNRQDGSSYEQYF. V is TRBV5-4 and J is TRBJ2-7; a possible D gene is TRBD2 (6 bases). CDR1 and CDR2 from the germline V gene are SGHNT and YYREEE (reference sequence). V was pared by 6 bases and J by 0 bases, with 16 bases between. CDR3 length: 15 residues.

V usage is TRBV6-6 and J usage is TRBJ2-1, with TRBD1 matching 7 bases. Losses at the gene ends were 6 bases for V and 4 bases for J; bases not matched to a gene: 12. The CDR3 totals 16 residues. Germline loops: CDR1 MNHNY, CDR2 SVGAGI (reference sequence). The CDR3 DNA follows: TGTGCCAGCAGCCTCTCGACAGGGCAAGTTTACAATGAGCAGTTCTTC. Amino acid sequence: CASSLSTGQVYNEQFF.

This rearrangement joins TRBV13 to TRBJ1-2, with 7 bases that match TRBD1. The CDR3 runs to 15 residues. The V gene end was trimmed by 2 bases and the J gene end by 0 bases; junction bases not matched to a gene: 3. Germline V gene data show CDR1 as PRHDT and CDR2 as FYEKMQ (reference sequence). The CDR3 coding sequence is TGTGCCAGCAGCTTATTTGGGACAGCTAACTATGGCTACACCTTC. Its translation is CASSLFGTANYGYTF.

The CDR3 protein is CASSPTGGSQPQHF. The DNA for the CDR3 is TGTGCCAGCTCACCCACAGGGGGTAGTCAGCCCCAGCATTTT. The chain employs TRBV18 and TRBJ1-5; 8 bases map to TRBD1. The CDR3 sequence is 14 residues long. The J segment lost 6 bases and the V segment lost 3 bases, leaving 4 bases of the junction unmatched. The germline V gene encodes CDR1 KGHSH and CDR2 LQKENI.

The chain combines TRBV7-2 with TRBJ1-2; no firm D call. Germline V gene sequence: CDR1 SGHTA, CDR2 FQGNSA. The CDR3 loop spans 12 amino acids. V was clipped by 1 base and J by 4 bases, with 4 bases between them. CDR3 sequence reads: CASSLGSYGYTF. CDR3 DNA sequence: TGTGCCAGCAGCTTAGGCAGCTATGGCTACACCTTC.

This rearrangement joins TRBV4-3 to TRBJ1-1, with 7 bases lining up with TRBD1. The V segment lost 3 bases and the J segment 8 bases; nucleotides outside the gene matches: 6. Germline V gene lookup returns CDR1 LGHNA and CDR2 YSLEER. The CDR3 covers 13 residues. The CDR3 reads CASSQSGGREAFF. CDR3 bases: TGCGCCAGCAGCCAGTCAGGGGGAAGGGAAGCTTTCTTT.

The chain couples TRBV19 to TRBJ2-5, with 7 positions matching TRBD2. The end of the DNA aligns better with TRBJ2-7, so the J call may be wrong. This CDR3 region has 14 residues. Looked up from germline, CDR1 is LNHDA and CDR2 is SQIVND (reference sequence). CDR3 DNA sequence: TGTGCCAGTAGCCACGGGGGGAGCTCCTACGAGCAGTACTTC. This sequence encodes CASSHGGSSYEQYF.

The rearrangement links TRBV6-6 to TRBJ1-1; D perhaps matches TRBD1 (6 bases). The CDR3 totals 13 residues. Trimming stripped 8 bases from V and 4 bases from J, with 14 bases between. Germline CDR1 MNHNY, CDR2 SVGAGI (reference sequence). The CDR3 DNA is TGTGCCAGCTTCCCCAGGGGCGGCACTGAAGCTTTCTTT. Encoded protein: CASFPRGGTEAFF.

The gene calls are TRBV7-2 and TRBJ1-3; D unresolved. This CDR3 contains 18 residues. Germline CDR1 reads SGHTA; CDR2 reads FQGNSA. V lost 6 bases and J lost 2, with 23 bases in between. The DNA of the CDR3 is TGTGCCAGCAGTACAAAACTGACTGTTGGCAGAGCTGGAAACACCATATATTTT. Protein sequence: CASSTKLTVGRAGNTIYF.

Only one count was recorded for this clone. This chain connects TRBV21-1 to TRBJ2-7; the D call in the table, TRBD1, was not verified against the DNA. TRBV21-1 is annotated as a pseudogene. This CDR3 is built from 16 residues. The CDR3 DNA follows: TGTGCCAGCAGCAATGGGCCGGGACAGGGGGCAGGGGAGCAGTACTTC. It specifies CASSNGPGQGAGEQYF.

This clone has only a few counts. This rearrangement joins TRBV5-1 to TRBJ2-2; 11 bases agree with TRBD2. The CDR3 covers 15 residues. Looked up from germline, CDR1 is SGHRS and CDR2 is YFSETQ. The V and J ends lost 0 bases and 8 bases, in that order; junction bases with no gene match: 3. This chain's CDR3 is CASSLELAGAGELFF. The CDR3 coding sequence is TGCGCCAGCAGCTTGGAACTAGCGGGGGCGGGGGAGCTGTTTTTT.

The J gene is TRBJ1-5, the V gene TRBV2, with TRBD1 identical over 7 bases. V was clipped by 9 bases and J by 2 bases; unmatched bases: 7. This CDR3 has 14 amino acids. Germline CDR1 reads SNHLY; CDR2 reads FYNNEI. The CDR3 DNA follows: TGTGCCAGTCGGAACAGGGGCGGCAATCAGCCCCAGCATTTT. Amino acid sequence: CASRNRGGNQPQHF.

This clone was observed once. The chain links TRBV10-3 to TRBJ2-3; D unresolved. The CDR3 runs to 13 residues. Deletions cut 10 bases from V and 2 bases from J, with 13 bases between. Per the germline V gene, CDR1 is ENHRY and CDR2 is SYGVKD. The CDR3 here is CATKASATDTQYF. The DNA for the CDR3 is TGTGCCACCAAAGCGTCGGCCACAGATACGCAGTATTTT.

The gene calls are TRBV5-4 and TRBJ1-4, with D perhaps TRBD1 (5 bases). The CDR3 sequence is 14 residues long. V lost 3 bases to trimming and J lost 3 bases, with 9 bases between them. Germline CDR1 reads SGHNT; CDR2 reads YYREEE (reference sequence). CDR3 in amino acids: CASSSGPANEKLFF. In nucleotides, the CDR3 is TGTGCCAGCAGCTCAGGGCCAGCTAATGAAAAACTGTTTTTT.

This chain connects TRBV27 to TRBJ1-2; D is possibly TRBD1 (5 bases). CDR3 size: 13 residues. The V gene's germline CDR1 is MNHEY and CDR2 SMNVEV (reference sequence). V was trimmed by 6 bases and J by 8 bases, leaving 16 bases between them. The CDR3 loop is CASSPNRPYGYTF. In DNA, the CDR3 is TGTGCCAGCAGCCCAAACAGGCCATACGGCTACACCTTC.

Here the CDR3 reads CASSWVAGGQETQYF. CDR3 nucleotides: TGTGCCAGCAGCTGGGTAGCGGGGGGGCAAGAGACCCAGTACTTC. The rearrangement joins TRBV5-6 to TRBJ2-5, with 11 bases matching TRBD2. The CDR3 runs 15 residues. Germline V lookup: CDR1 SGHDT, CDR2 YYEEEE. V was clipped by 3 bases and J by 2 bases; unmatched bases: 3.

The chain employs TRBV5-6 and TRBJ2-3, with a weak D call TRBD2 (6 bases). Germline loops: CDR1 SGHDT, CDR2 YYEEEE. Between the trimmed V and J ends, which lost 3 bases and 0 bases, there was a span of 14 bases. This CDR3 is 16 amino acids long. This CDR3 reads CASSWGLTDSTDTQYF. CDR3 coding DNA: TGTGCCAGCAGCTGGGGACTGACAGATAGCACAGATACGCAGTATTTT.

The genes are TRBV29-1 and TRBJ2-1; 15 bases align to TRBD2. J was trimmed by 9 bases and V by 7 bases; bases with no gene match: 13. This CDR3 has 16 residues. CDR1 is SQVTM and CDR2 is ANQGSEA in the germline V gene. The CDR3 protein is CSGGTSGGHLGGEQFF. In DNA form, the CDR3 reads TGCAGCGGCGGGACTAGCGGGGGGCATTTAGGGGGTGAGCAGTTCTTC.

The chain's CDR3 is CASSLALAGTGELFF. CDR3 sequence (DNA): TGCGCCAGCAGCTTGGCTCTAGCGGGGACCGGGGAGCTGTTTTTT. The V call is TRBV5-1, the J call TRBJ2-2; 9 nucleotides agree with TRBD2. Germline assignment: CDR1 SGHRS and CDR2 YFSETQ. This CDR3 comprises 15 residues. The V and J ends lost 0 bases and 5 bases, in that order; junction bases with no gene match: 2.